This entry lists 27 T cell receptor beta chains sequenced from one sample in a study of blood T cell repertoires in COVID-19. Measured with immunoSEQ multiplex PCR; TCRdb has only the in-frame clones, and not every one. The table lists 250,000 to 350,000 clones, around 87% of them singletons, with around 4.5% in the top ten. Sequenced sample: PBMCs or T cells enriched from blood (not recorded which). These receptors all stem from a woman aged 18 to 35 with acute COVID-19.

CDR3 residues: CASGSTASNYGYTF. In nucleotides, the CDR3 is TGTGCTAGTGGTTCGACAGCTTCTAACTATGGCTACACCTTC. The chain couples TRBV12-5 to TRBJ1-2, with D possibly TRBD1 on 5 matching bases. The V and J ends lost 4 bases and 0 bases respectively, with 9 bases between them. This CDR3 spans 14 amino acids. Looked up from germline, CDR1 is LGHNT and CDR2 is FRNRAP.

V usage is TRBV6-1 and J usage is TRBJ1-5, with D possibly being TRBD1 (6 bases). This CDR3 region has 20 residues. CDR1 and CDR2 (germline): MNHNS, SASEGT. Trimming stripped 2 bases from V and 1 base from J, with 24 bases between. The CDR3 sequence: CASSEKWYLGQGHSNQPQHF. In DNA form, the CDR3 reads TGTGCCAGCAGTGAAAAATGGTATTTGGGGCAGGGGCACAGCAATCAGCCCCAGCATTTT.

The V gene is TRBV19, the J gene TRBJ2-3; D possibly corresponds to TRBD1 (6 bases). This CDR3 region has 16 residues. With 5 bases removed from V and 0 bases from J, the gap between germline ends came to 15 bases. Germline V gene sequence: CDR1 LNHDA, CDR2 SQIVND (reference sequence). CDR3 bases: TGTGCCAGTAGTCGGGACATAGTCACTAGCACAGATACGCAGTATTTT. Translation gives CASSRDIVTSTDTQYF.

This CDR3 reads CASSLRLAGGSDTQYF. As DNA, the CDR3 is TGTGCCAGCAGCTTAAGGCTAGCGGGAGGGTCAGATACGCAGTATTTT. J is TRBJ2-3 and V is TRBV7-9; 12 positions match TRBD2. The trim removed 2 bases at V and 4 bases at J, leaving 4 bases unmatched. Per germline, CDR1 SEHNR and CDR2 FQNEAQ (reference sequence). The CDR3 extends over 16 amino acids.

The chain joins TRBV13 to TRBJ2-7; no firm D call. CDR1 is PRHDT, CDR2 FYEKMQ, per germline (reference sequence). The CDR3 has 9 residues. Trimming shortened V by 6 bases and J by 7 bases, and 4 bases separated the two germline ends. The CDR3 DNA reads as TGTGCCAGCAGTCCTGAGCAGTACTTC. Its translation: CASSPEQYF.

This chain uses TRBV28 with TRBJ1-1; D gene unclear. V was pared by 7 bases and J by 1 base, with 10 bases between. The CDR3 covers 13 residues. Looked up from germline, CDR1 is MDHEN and CDR2 is SYDVKM. CDR3 DNA sequence: TGTGCCAGCATGGAGCGGCCGAACACTGAAGCTTTCTTT. It translates to CASMERPNTEAFF.

With regard to this clone: Other DNA sequences of this sample code for an identical CDR3. The gene calls are TRBV12-3 or TRBV12-4 and TRBJ1-2; TRBD1 is a possible D gene (6 bases). Between the trimmed V and J ends, which lost 4 bases and 4 bases, there was a span of 10 bases. This CDR3 spans 13 amino acids. The CDR3 nucleotides are TGTGCCAGCAGTTCCGGACAGCTCTATGGCTACACCTTC. This translates into CASSSGQLYGYTF.

The sample holds one count of this clone. This chain joins TRBV10-3 and TRBJ2-7, with 10 positions matching TRBD2. Germline loops: CDR1 ENHRY, CDR2 SYGVKD. CDR3 length equals 14 residues. Trimming cost V 4 bases and J 3 bases; bases outside gene matches: 3. CDR3 sequence reads: CAISASSGSYEQYF. CDR3 coding DNA: TGTGCCATCAGTGCTTCTAGCGGGAGCTACGAGCAGTACTTC.

This CDR3 is CASSFRRTEAFF. The DNA for the CDR3 is TGTGCCAGCAGTTTTCGGAGGACTGAAGCTTTCTTT. This rearrangement joins TRBV28 to TRBJ1-1, with D unresolved. This CDR3 is 12 amino acids long. V gave up 3 bases and J gave up 5 bases, with 7 bases separating them. CDR1 and CDR2 from the germline V gene are MDHEN and SYDVKM.

The V gene is TRBV18, the J gene TRBJ1-5; 7 nucleotides line up with TRBD1. Losses at the gene ends were 3 bases for V and 0 bases for J; bases not matched to a gene: 5. The CDR3 has 16 amino acids. CDR1 KGHSH and CDR2 LQKENI come from the germline V gene. The CDR3 nucleotides read TGTGCCAGCTCACCCAGGGACAGATATAGCAATCAGCCCCAGCATTTT. Protein sequence: CASSPRDRYSNQPQHF.

Notes on this clone: Other DNA sequences in the same sample also yield this CDR3. V gene TRBV18 combines with J gene TRBJ1-5, with a weak D call TRBD1 (5 bases). The CDR3 consists of 14 residues. Trimming shortened V by 3 bases and J by 3 bases, and 9 bases separated the two germline ends. Looked up from germline, CDR1 is KGHSH and CDR2 is LQKENI. CDR3 sequence: CASSPQGDNQPQHF. The CDR3 coding sequence is TGTGCCAGCTCACCTCAGGGCGACAATCAGCCCCAGCATTTT. The full variable domain, in which reference TRBV18 and TRBJ1-5 provide the parts outside the CDR3, is NAGVMQNPRHLVRRRGQEARLRCSPMKGHSHVYWYRQLPEEGLKFMVYLQKENIIDESGMPKERFSAEFPKEGPSILRIQQVVRGDSAAYFCASSPQGDNQPQHFGDGTRLSIL.

The genes are TRBV3-1 (or the pseudogene TRBV3-2) and TRBJ2-5; 8 nucleotides align to TRBD2. Germline trimming cut 5 bases from V and 1 base from J; bases unmatched to any gene: 9. The CDR3 runs 16 residues. From germline, CDR1 is LGHDT and CDR2 YNNKEL (reference sequence). The CDR3 here is CASSSRREDFQETQYF. In DNA form, the CDR3 reads TGTGCCAGCAGCTCTCGGCGGGAGGACTTCCAAGAGACCCAGTACTTC.

The chain combines TRBV5-1 with TRBJ2-2; D perhaps matches TRBD1 (5 bases). Germline values: CDR1 SGHRS, CDR2 YFSETQ. The CDR3 sequence is 13 residues long. V was trimmed by 7 bases and J by 1 base, leaving 8 bases between them. The DNA for the CDR3 is TGCGCCAGCCATACAGGGAACACCGGGGAGCTGTTTTTT. This translates into CASHTGNTGELFF.

The V and J genes are TRBV27 and TRBJ2-7; TRBD1 matches 9 bases. The CDR3 has 15 amino acids. From germline, CDR1 is MNHEY and CDR2 SMNVEV (reference sequence). With V trimmed by 4 bases and J by 2 bases, 6 bases remained unmatched. The CDR3 DNA is TGTGCCAGCAGTTCCCGGGACAGGGTGGCCTACGAGCAGTACTTC. It is translated as CASSSRDRVAYEQYF.

The count of this clone is one. V gene TRBV11-2 combines with J gene TRBJ1-5; 7 bases map to TRBD1. Per the germline V gene, CDR1 is SGHAT and CDR2 is FQNNGV. The CDR3 totals 15 residues. V dropped 5 bases and J dropped 2; count of bases not matched to a gene: 6. The CDR3 sequence is CASSRQGEGNQPQHF. DNA for the CDR3: TGTGCCAGCAGCCGACAGGGCGAAGGCAATCAGCCCCAGCATTTT.

This clone appeared once. The chain joins TRBV29-1 to TRBJ2-2; unclear D gene. The CDR3 covers 13 residues. Trimming cost V 3 bases and J 0 bases, with 5 bases left between them. Germline lookup yields CDR1 SQVTM and CDR2 ANQGSEA. In nucleotides, the CDR3 is TGCAGCGTTGAGGCAGCGAACACCGGGGAGCTGTTTTTT. The encoded protein is CSVEAANTGELFF.

This chain uses TRBV15 with TRBJ1-5, with TRBD1 matching over 7 bases. CDR3 length: 17 residues. J gave up 5 bases and V 0 bases, and 10 bases lay outside the gene matches. The germline V gene encodes CDR1 LNHNV and CDR2 YYDKDF (reference sequence). The CDR3 DNA follows: TGTGCCACCAGCAGAGATCCTAGGACAGGCCCGGATCAGCCCCAGCATTTT. Its translation: CATSRDPRTGPDQPQHF.

This chain links TRBV14 with TRBJ2-7, with D perhaps matching TRBD2 (5 bases). V dropped 0 bases and J dropped 6 bases, with 12 bases sitting between them. The V gene's germline CDR1 is SGHDN and CDR2 FVKESK. The CDR3 extends over 14 amino acids. The CDR3 DNA reads as TGTGCCAGCAGCCAAGATTCGGGGTCCCTCGAGCAGTACTTC. This translates into CASSQDSGSLEQYF.

The gene calls are TRBV7-9 and TRBJ1-5; D possibly corresponds to TRBD1 (5 bases). CDR3 length equals 16 residues. Trimming cost V 0 bases and J 2 bases, with 11 bases left between them. Germline loops: CDR1 SEHNR, CDR2 FQNEAQ (reference sequence). CDR3 DNA sequence: TGTGCCAGCAGCTTAGCTTTCGACAGCGGCAATCAGCCCCAGCATTTT. Its translation is CASSLAFDSGNQPQHF.

The chain links TRBV2 to TRBJ1-2; 7 bases agree with TRBD1. From germline, CDR1 is SNHLY and CDR2 FYNNEI. The V gene end was trimmed by 6 bases and the J gene end by 8 bases; junction bases not matched to a gene: 9. This CDR3 comprises 13 residues. CDR3 amino acids: CASSERGLSGYTF. The CDR3 bases are TGTGCCAGCAGCGAAAGGGGGCTGAGCGGCTACACCTTC. Complete variable domain (other parts from reference TRBV2 and TRBJ1-2): EPEVTQTPSHQVTQMGQEVILRCVPISNHLYFYWYRQILGQKVEFLVSFYNNEISEKSEIFDDQFSVERPDGSNFTLKIRSTKLEDSAMYFCASSERGLSGYTFGSGTRLTVV.

J is TRBJ2-6 and V is TRBV7-9; a possible D gene is TRBD2 (5 bases). The V gene's germline CDR1 is SEHNR and CDR2 FQNEAQ (reference sequence). CDR3 length equals 18 residues. V was cut by 3 bases and J by 0 bases, with 15 bases left in between. CDR3 in amino acids: CASSFRTLLHSGANVLTF. CDR3 in DNA: TGTGCCAGCAGCTTTAGGACTCTATTACACTCTGGGGCCAACGTCCTGACTTTC.

This clone has a handful of counts. The rearrangement uses TRBV10-3 and TRBJ2-2; 9 bases are shared with TRBD2. The germline V gene encodes CDR1 ENHRY and CDR2 SYGVKD. This CDR3 is built from 16 residues. The V segment lost 5 bases and the J segment 4 bases; nucleotides outside the gene matches: 8. In DNA form, the CDR3 reads TGTGCCATCAGTCCTAGGACTAGCGAGAGCACCGGGGAGCTGTTTTTT. Translating gives CAISPRTSESTGELFF.

CDR3 in amino acids: CASSFASGSYNEQFF. CDR3 sequence (DNA): TGCGCCAGCAGCTTTGCTAGCGGGAGCTACAATGAGCAGTTCTTC. The chain joins TRBV5-1 to TRBJ2-1, with 10 bases aligning to TRBD2. The CDR3 spans 15 residues. Germline V lookup: CDR1 SGHRS, CDR2 YFSETQ. V lost 2 bases to trimming and J lost 3 bases; unmatched junction nucleotides: 2.

The rearrangement uses TRBV28 and TRBJ1-1; D is unclear. CDR3 size: 14 residues. Germline CDR1 reads MDHEN; CDR2 reads SYDVKM. Between the trimmed V and J ends, which lost 2 bases and 3 bases, there was a span of 10 bases. CDR3 sequence reads: CASSLVESYTEAFF. CDR3 DNA: TGTGCCAGCAGTTTAGTAGAGTCTTACACTGAAGCTTTCTTT.

The chain couples TRBV2 to TRBJ1-5; 7 nucleotides align to TRBD1. This CDR3 region has 13 residues. Per germline, CDR1 SNHLY and CDR2 FYNNEI. The junction had 7 bases not matched to a gene; V was cut back by 9 bases and J by 5 bases. Written as DNA, the CDR3 is TGTGCCAGTAGAACAGGGGCCGATCAGCCCCAGCATTTT. It codes for CASRTGADQPQHF.

The chain combines TRBV5-6 with TRBJ2-7, with D maybe TRBD1 (5 bases). V was shortened by 4 bases and J by 4 bases, with 21 bases between the two germline ends. The CDR3 totals 16 residues. Germline CDR1 SGHDT, CDR2 YYEEEE. In DNA form, the CDR3 reads TGTGCCAGCAGCCCCGTGGCAGGGTTTGGTTTATACGAGCAGTACTTC. Amino acid sequence: CASSPVAGFGLYEQYF. Supplemented by reference TRBV5-6 and TRBJ2-7, the full variable domain reads DAGVTQSPTHLIKTRGQQVTLRCSPKSGHDTVSWYQQALGQGPQFIFQYYEEEERQRGNFPDRFSGHQFPNYSSELNVNALLLGDSALYLCASSPVAGFGLYEQYFGPGTRLTVT.

This chain links TRBV7-3 with TRBJ2-1; 14 nucleotides line up with TRBD2. Unmatched junction bases numbered 5, after V lost 0 bases and J lost 13 bases. Germline V gene lookup returns CDR1 SGHTA and CDR2 FQGTGA. The CDR3 consists of 15 residues. For the CDR3, the DNA is TGTGCCAGCAGCTTAACGGGACTAGCGGGAGAGGAACAGTTCTTC. Translating gives CASSLTGLAGEEQFF.